These T cell receptor beta chains were read from a single sample in a study of shared clonotypes between healthy human individuals. The method was immunoSEQ multiplex PCR; TCRdb's version includes in-frame clones alone and lacks a portion of them. The sample has about 2.1 million clones, about 93% seen once. The sample taken for sequencing was naive CD8+ T cells from PBMCs. The receptor source for this set is a young man in good health. Some clones in this sample may be carry-over from other donors' samples. CDR3s include the opening cysteine and the closing phenylalanine or tryptophan. The order of the fields is V gene, clone size, J gene, D gene, CDR3 protein, CDR3 DNA. D genes are given only for firm matches. Expanded clones are given a class, and other clones once, few, many or no size at all.

TRBV27	NA	TRBJ2-1	NA	CASSFGLYNEQFF	TGTGCCAGCAGCTTCGGACTCTACAATGAGCAGTTCTTC
TRBV4-1	once	TRBJ2-7	NA	CASSQDSWQTYEQYF	TGCGCCAGCAGCCAAGATTCGTGGCAGACCTACGAGCAGTACTTC
TRBV6-6	NA	TRBJ2-5	NA	CASSYSAGAQETQYF	TGTGCCAGCAGTTACTCGGCAGGAGCTCAAGAGACCCAGTACTTC
TRBV7-6	NA	TRBJ2-7	TRBD2	CASSLVASGRSYEQYF	TGTGCCAGCAGCTTAGTTGCTAGCGGGAGATCCTACGAGCAGTACTTC
TRBV11-3	NA	TRBJ1-4	NA	CASSLCRDIWEKLFF	TGTGCCAGCAGCTTATGTAGGGACATCTGGGAAAAACTGTTTTTT
TRBV6-5	NA	TRBJ2-7	NA	CASSFGNTYEQYF	TGTGCCAGCAGTTTCGGCAACACCTACGAGCAGTACTTC
TRBV28	NA	TRBJ2-4	TRBD2	CASSLTREGAKNIQYF	TGTGCCAGCAGTTTAACGCGGGAGGGGGCCAAAAACATTCAGTACTTC
TRBV5-4	NA	TRBJ2-7	NA	CASSYGYEQYF	TGTGCCAGCAGCTACGGCTACGAGCAGTACTTC
TRBV19	few	TRBJ1-5	TRBD1	CASSVRDRGQPQHF	TGTGCCAGTAGTGTTCGGGACAGGGGACAGCCCCAGCATTTT
TRBV10-3	once	TRBJ1-2	TRBD1	CAISDGTGGYYGYTF	TGTGCCATCAGTGACGGGACAGGGGGGTACTATGGCTACACCTTC
TRBV6-5	few	TRBJ2-7	TRBD2	CASSYGEGYEQYF	TGTGCCAGCAGTTACGGGGAGGGTTACGAGCAGTACTTC
TRBV27	NA	TRBJ1-5	NA	CASSLGGLEPQHF	TGTGCCAGCAGCCTAGGGGGTTTGGAGCCCCAGCATTTT
TRBV9	once	TRBJ1-4	TRBD1	CASSASGGSEKLFF	TGTGCCAGCAGCGCCTCAGGGGGGAGTGAAAAACTGTTTTTT
TRBV4-1	few	TRBJ2-7	TRBD2	CASSHRLAGSYEQYF	TGCGCCAGCAGCCACAGACTAGCGGGTTCGTACGAGCAGTACTTC
TRBV6-5	NA	TRBJ1-1	NA	CASSSLYSSSGAFF	TGTGCCAGCAGTTCCCTCTATTCCTCATCCGGAGCTTTCTTT
TRBV29-1	NA	TRBJ2-1	TRBD1	CSARTGRSYNEQFF	TGCAGCGCGAGGACAGGCCGCTCCTACAATGAGCAGTTCTTC